A single sample is the source of the 32 T cell receptor beta chains below, sequenced in a study of blood T cell repertoires in COVID-19. The assay was immunoSEQ multiplex PCR, and TCRdb's table has in-frame clones only and misses some. The sample has 45,000 to 65,000 clones; 85% to 95% are singletons. Sequencing was carried out using peripheral blood. The source is a man aged 50 or older with acute or convalescent COVID-19.

This clone has a handful of counts. J is TRBJ1-6 and V is TRBV18; tentative D call: TRBD1 (5 bases). This CDR3 comprises 16 residues. Trimming removed 2 bases at V and 6 bases at J, with 14 bases between. Germline CDR1 and CDR2: KGHSH and LQKENI. CDR3 protein: CASSPSATAINSPLHF. The DNA for the CDR3 is TGTGCCAGCTCACCATCTGCGACAGCTATTAATTCACCCCTCCACTTT.

For this clone: Mismatch with germline at one junction end may stem from a read error. This chain links TRBV30 with TRBJ2-7, with TRBD1 identical over 7 bases. Per the germline V gene, CDR1 is GTSNPN and CDR2 is SVGIG (reference sequence). This CDR3 region has 11 residues. The CDR3 coding sequence is TGTGCCTGGAGCAGGGGGTACGGGCAGTACTTC. It yields the protein CAWSRGYGQYF.

The J gene is TRBJ1-3, the V gene TRBV2; D ambiguous. This CDR3 is 15 amino acids long. V lost 8 bases and J 0 bases, leaving 14 bases between the germline ends. Germline V lookup: CDR1 SNHLY, CDR2 FYNNEI. The CDR3 bases are TGTGCCAGCCACCTTCAGGCCCTCTCTGGAAACACCATATATTTT. It yields the protein CASHLQALSGNTIYF. The whole variable domain, filled in from reference TRBV2 and TRBJ1-3, reads EPEVTQTPSHQVTQMGQEVILRCVPISNHLYFYWYRQILGQKVEFLVSFYNNEISEKSEIFDDQFSVERPDGSNFTLKIRSTKLEDSAMYFCASHLQALSGNTIYFGEGSWLTVV.

The table lists this clone with a few counts. J is TRBJ1-3 and V is TRBV5-1; weak D call: TRBD1 (5 bases). This CDR3 is 14 amino acids long. Germline-derived CDR1 and CDR2 are SGHRS and YFSETQ. V lost 3 bases and J lost 5, with 12 bases in between. CDR3 loop: CASSSAGNRNTIYF. DNA of the CDR3: TGCGCCAGCAGCTCGGCAGGGAATCGAAACACCATATATTTT.

The sample holds one count of this clone. CDR3 nucleotide sequence: TGTGCCAGCAGGTGGAGGGACTCCTCTGGCTACACCTTC. Protein sequence: CASRWRDSSGYTF. The chain uses TRBV25-1 and TRBJ1-2, with D possibly matching TRBD1 (5 bases). The ends were cut back, 6 bases at V and 7 bases at J, with 15 bases in the middle. This CDR3 is built from 13 residues. Germline lookup yields CDR1 MGHDK and CDR2 SYGVNS.

This rearrangement joins TRBV19 to TRBJ2-2; D remains unclear. This CDR3 comprises 11 residues. Germline CDR1 LNHDA, CDR2 SQIVND (reference sequence). Trimming shortened V by 6 bases and J by 7 bases, and 6 bases separated the two germline ends. CDR3 in amino acids: CASRAGGELFF. DNA of the CDR3: TGTGCCAGTAGGGCAGGCGGGGAGCTGTTTTTT.

This chain joins TRBV24-1 and TRBJ2-1, with 11 nucleotides matching TRBD2. This CDR3 region has 16 residues. J lost 4 bases, V lost 1 base, and 2 bases had no gene match. Germline values: CDR1 KGHDR, CDR2 SFDVKD. As DNA, the CDR3 is TGTGCCACCAGTGATTTAGGGACTAGCGGTTACAATGAGCAGTTCTTC. Its protein product is CATSDLGTSGYNEQFF.

The chain carries TRBV27 and TRBJ2-1; 12 bases agree with TRBD2. The CDR3 has 18 residues. Looked up from germline, CDR1 is MNHEY and CDR2 is SMNVEV (reference sequence). With 6 bases clipped from V and 0 bases from J, the junction kept 9 bases outside the gene matches. This CDR3 is CASRSSGRGTLSYNEQFF. The CDR3 DNA follows: TGTGCCAGCAGGTCTAGCGGGAGGGGGACCCTCTCCTACAATGAGCAGTTCTTC.

The chain couples TRBV15 to TRBJ1-2, with D hard to call. Germline V gene sequence: CDR1 LNHNV, CDR2 YYDKDF (reference sequence). The CDR3 loop spans 13 amino acids. Between the trimmed V and J ends, which lost 0 bases and 5 bases, there was a span of 7 bases. The CDR3 is CATSRDLRYGYTF. The CDR3 DNA sequence: TGTGCCACCAGCAGAGACCTGAGATATGGCTACACCTTC.

The rearrangement joins TRBV27 to TRBJ2-1, with 11 bases fitting TRBD2. The germline gives CDR1 MNHEY, CDR2 SMNVEV (reference sequence). J gave up 10 bases and V 1 base, and 9 bases lay outside the gene matches. The CDR3 runs 16 residues. CDR3 coding DNA: TGTGCCAGCAGTTTATTAGCGGGAGGGCCCCCGGTGGAGCAGTTCTTC. This sequence encodes CASSLLAGGPPVEQFF.

This chain links TRBV11-2 with TRBJ1-6; TRBD1 agrees at 7 bases. The CDR3 contains 17 residues. Germline trimming cut 1 base from V and 7 bases from J; bases unmatched to any gene: 10. The germline gives CDR1 SGHAT, CDR2 FQNNGV. The CDR3 here is CASSLGPLTGSNSPLHF. In DNA form, the CDR3 reads TGTGCCAGCAGCTTAGGGCCGCTGACAGGGTCAAATTCACCCCTCCACTTT. The complete variable domain, with remaining parts taken from reference TRBV11-2 and TRBJ1-6, reads EAGVAQSPRYKIIEKRQSVAFWCNPISGHATLYWYQQILGQGPKLLIQFQNNGVVDDSQLPKDRFSAERLKGVDSTLKIQPAKLEDSAVYLCASSLGPLTGSNSPLHFGNGTRLTVT.

The chain recombines TRBV19 with TRBJ1-2, with D perhaps TRBD1 (5 bases). Looked up from germline, CDR1 is LNHDA and CDR2 is SQIVND (reference sequence). The V end lost 5 bases, the J end lost 3 bases, and 16 bases lay between the germline ends. The CDR3 has 15 residues. The CDR3 here is CASSVASGGDYGYTF. DNA of the CDR3: TGTGCCAGTAGTGTTGCGTCCGGGGGGGACTATGGCTACACCTTC.

The V and J genes are TRBV10-3 and TRBJ2-5, with D perhaps matching TRBD1 (5 bases). The CDR3 runs 13 residues. The germline V and J ends were trimmed by 6 bases and 1 base, with 9 bases remaining between them. CDR1 is ENHRY, CDR2 SYGVKD, per germline. CDR3 region: CAIRGQTQETQYF. CDR3 coding DNA: TGTGCCATCAGGGGGCAGACCCAAGAGACCCAGTACTTC.

J is TRBJ1-4 and V is TRBV18; 8 nucleotides match TRBD1. V was pared by 2 bases and J by 7 bases, with 6 bases of the junction left unmatched. CDR1 and CDR2 from the germline V gene are KGHSH and LQKENI. CDR3 length: 15 amino acids. CDR3 amino acids: CASSPSQGAGEKLFF. The CDR3 DNA follows: TGTGCCAGCTCACCATCGCAGGGGGCGGGTGAAAAACTGTTTTTT.

The rearrangement links TRBV6-5 to TRBJ2-7; 10 bases align to TRBD2. The CDR3 has 14 residues. Germline V gene data show CDR1 as MNHEY and CDR2 as SVGAGI. The ends lost 5 bases at V and 6 bases at J; junction bases unmatched: 7. This CDR3 is CASSTRRTSGEQYF. The CDR3 coding sequence is TGTGCCAGCAGTACCCGCCGGACTAGCGGCGAGCAGTACTTC.

The chain joins TRBV7-9 to TRBJ1-5; unclear D gene. This CDR3 is 13 amino acids long. Germline lookup yields CDR1 SEHNR and CDR2 FQNEAQ (reference sequence). The V gene lost 5 bases and the J gene lost 8 bases, with 13 bases spanning the gap. The CDR3 coding sequence is TGTGCCAGCAGCCTCTCCCTACTAGAGCCCCAGCATTTT. Protein sequence: CASSLSLLEPQHF.

The chain couples TRBV19 to TRBJ1-6; D is unresolved. Between the trimmed V and J ends, which lost 9 bases and 8 bases, there was a span of 11 bases. Per the germline V gene, CDR1 is LNHDA and CDR2 is SQIVND (reference sequence). The CDR3 has 12 amino acids. The CDR3 is CASKRRDSPLHF. DNA for the CDR3: TGTGCCAGCAAGAGGAGAGATTCACCCCTCCACTTT.

DNA of the CDR3: TGTGCCAGTAGTATCCTGACTAGCGGAACCTACGAGCAGTACTTC. It is translated as CASSILTSGTYEQYF. This chain links TRBV19 with TRBJ2-7, with 9 bases fitting TRBD2. V dropped 3 bases and J dropped 2; count of bases not matched to a gene: 5. Germline V gives CDR1 LNHDA, CDR2 SQIVND (reference sequence). The CDR3 sequence is 15 residues long.

This clone came up once. V gene TRBV19 combines with J gene TRBJ1-3, with a tentative D call TRBD1 (6 bases). Germline CDR1 is LNHDA and CDR2 is SQIVND (reference sequence). Deletions cut 5 bases from V and 5 bases from J, with 22 bases between. The CDR3 length is 17 residues. DNA of the CDR3: TGTGCCAGTAGTGGGACCGGGACACGGCCCCAGAGAAACACCATATATTTT. Translation: CASSGTGTRPQRNTIYF. The full variable domain, in which reference TRBV19 and TRBJ1-3 provide the parts outside the CDR3, is DGGITQSPKYLFRKEGQNVTLSCEQNLNHDAMYWYRQDPGQGLRLIYYSQIVNDFQKGDIAEGYSVSREKKESFPLTVTSAQKNPTAFYLCASSGTGTRPQRNTIYFGEGSWLTVV.

The chain uses TRBV3-1 (or the pseudogene TRBV3-2) and TRBJ2-1, with TRBD2 as a possible D gene (6 bases). With 1 base removed from V and 6 bases from J, the gap between germline ends came to 28 bases. This CDR3 comprises 20 residues. Looked up from germline, CDR1 is LGHDT and CDR2 is YNNKEL (reference sequence). The CDR3 loop is CASSQGGRYLRDSRSNEQFF. For the CDR3, the DNA is TGTGCCAGCAGCCAAGGAGGACGGTATCTTCGGGACTCCCGGAGCAATGAGCAGTTCTTC.

Only one count was recorded for this clone. V usage is TRBV10-1 and J usage is TRBJ2-2; 11 nucleotides line up with TRBD1. V trimming: 5 bases; J trimming: 4 bases; junction bases outside the gene matches: 6. The CDR3 is 16 amino acids. Germline CDR1 reads WNHNN; CDR2 reads SYGVQD (reference sequence). The CDR3 region has the DNA TGCGCCAGCAGTAAGGACAGGGGGCAGGGCACCGGGGAGCTGTTTTTT. As protein: CASSKDRGQGTGELFF.

The genes are TRBV4-1 and TRBJ1-2; the match to TRBD1 covers 8 bases. V shed 3 bases, J shed 5 bases, and the junction held 8 bases outside the gene matches. The CDR3 spans 15 residues. Germline V gene sequence: CDR1 MGHRA, CDR2 YSYEKL. The CDR3 coding sequence is TGCGCCAGCAGCCAGGCAGGGGGCTTGGGGTATGGCTACACCTTC. The encoded protein is CASSQAGGLGYGYTF.

By share, this clone counts as medium-sized. The chain employs TRBV6-4 and TRBJ1-6; 8 bases agree with TRBD1. The CDR3 loop spans 15 amino acids. The germline V gene has CDR1 MRHNA and CDR2 SNTAGT. The V and J ends lost 7 bases and 6 bases, in that order; junction bases with no gene match: 8. The CDR3 reads CASKKQGAFNSPLHF. CDR3 nucleotides: TGTGCCAGCAAGAAGCAGGGGGCATTTAATTCACCCCTCCACTTT.

The rearrangement uses TRBV2 and TRBJ2-7; TRBD1 agrees at 8 bases. J gave up 5 bases and V 6 bases, and 12 bases lay outside the gene matches. The germline gives CDR1 SNHLY, CDR2 FYNNEI. CDR3 size: 15 residues. CDR3 residues: CASRIGSGGGNEQYF. CDR3 nucleotide sequence: TGTGCCAGCAGAATTGGTTCAGGGGGCGGGAACGAGCAGTACTTC.

This clone has just one count. The chain employs TRBV7-2 and TRBJ1-1; 7 positions match TRBD1. Trimming removed 4 bases from V and 5 bases from J; junction bases left unmatched: 4. The germline gives CDR1 SGHTA, CDR2 FQGNSA. CDR3 length equals 13 residues. CDR3 in amino acids: CASSSVRGTEAFF. CDR3 nucleotide sequence: TGTGCCAGCAGCTCGGTCAGGGGGACTGAAGCTTTCTTT. Full variable domain (rest looked up from reference TRBV7-2 and TRBJ1-1): GAGVSQSPSNKVTEKGKDVELRCDPISGHTALYWYRQSLGQGLEFLIYFQGNSAPDKSGLPSDRFSAERTGGSVSTLTIQRTQQEDSAVYLCASSSVRGTEAFFGQGTRLTVV.

This clone has a single count. The V gene is TRBV19, the J gene TRBJ1-5; 8 nucleotides agree with TRBD1. The CDR3 sequence is 15 residues long. CDR1 and CDR2 (germline): LNHDA, SQIVND (reference sequence). Trimming took 4 bases from V and 5 from J; bases not matched to a gene: 7. CDR3 residues: CASSRTGPSYQPQHF. For the CDR3, the DNA is TGTGCCAGTAGTAGGACAGGGCCCTCTTATCAGCCCCAGCATTTT.

V and J are TRBV18 and TRBJ2-2; possible D gene TRBD1, 6 bases. The V end lost 3 bases, the J end lost 9 bases, and 14 bases lay between the germline ends. Germline values: CDR1 KGHSH, CDR2 LQKENI. This CDR3 is built from 14 residues. The CDR3 loop is CASSPGQPARELFF. CDR3 in DNA: TGTGCCAGCTCACCCGGACAGCCAGCGAGGGAGCTGTTTTTT.

V and J are TRBV20-1 and TRBJ2-3; D remains ambiguous. This CDR3 is 11 amino acids long. Trimming took 8 bases from V and 4 from J, leaving 10 bases between them. Germline V gene lookup returns CDR1 DFQATT and CDR2 SNEGSKA (reference sequence). Written as DNA, the CDR3 is TGCAGTCTTCAGGCCGCAGATACGCAGTATTTT. Translated: CSLQAADTQYF.

The gene calls are TRBV15 and TRBJ2-5; tentatively, D is TRBD1 (6 bases). In germline, CDR1 is LNHNV, CDR2 YYDKDF (reference sequence). V lost 1 base, J lost 7 bases, and 13 bases lay in between. The CDR3 contains 14 residues. CDR3 region: CATSRGGQGGTQYF. Written as DNA, the CDR3 is TGTGCCACCAGCAGAGGAGGGCAAGGGGGGACCCAGTACTTC.

The V call is TRBV24-1, the J call TRBJ2-3, with D perhaps TRBD2 (5 bases). The V end lost 4 bases, the J end lost 2 bases, and 12 bases lay between the germline ends. The CDR3 length is 15 residues. Germline CDR1 reads KGHDR; CDR2 reads SFDVKD. CDR3 in amino acids: CATSDGGYSTDTQYF. CDR3 bases: TGTGCCACCAGTGACGGAGGATACTCCACAGATACGCAGTATTTT.

The chain employs TRBV5-1 and TRBJ1-2; TRBD1 aligns across 12 bases. Per germline, CDR1 SGHRS and CDR2 YFSETQ. The V and J ends lost 2 bases and 6 bases, in that order; junction bases with no gene match: 2. CDR3 length: 14 residues. The CDR3 DNA sequence: TGCGCCAGCAGCTTCGGGACAGGGGGCGATGGCTACACCTTC. It yields the protein CASSFGTGGDGYTF.

This clone has only a few counts. The V gene is TRBV5-4, the J gene TRBJ2-2; the D gene is possibly TRBD2 (5 bases). Germline V gene lookup returns CDR1 SGHNT and CDR2 YYREEE (reference sequence). CDR3 length equals 15 residues. Trimming stripped 4 bases from V and 4 bases from J, with 14 bases between. CDR3 region: CASSPETGLTGELFF. CDR3 sequence (DNA): TGTGCCAGCAGCCCAGAGACTGGACTCACCGGGGAGCTGTTTTTT.